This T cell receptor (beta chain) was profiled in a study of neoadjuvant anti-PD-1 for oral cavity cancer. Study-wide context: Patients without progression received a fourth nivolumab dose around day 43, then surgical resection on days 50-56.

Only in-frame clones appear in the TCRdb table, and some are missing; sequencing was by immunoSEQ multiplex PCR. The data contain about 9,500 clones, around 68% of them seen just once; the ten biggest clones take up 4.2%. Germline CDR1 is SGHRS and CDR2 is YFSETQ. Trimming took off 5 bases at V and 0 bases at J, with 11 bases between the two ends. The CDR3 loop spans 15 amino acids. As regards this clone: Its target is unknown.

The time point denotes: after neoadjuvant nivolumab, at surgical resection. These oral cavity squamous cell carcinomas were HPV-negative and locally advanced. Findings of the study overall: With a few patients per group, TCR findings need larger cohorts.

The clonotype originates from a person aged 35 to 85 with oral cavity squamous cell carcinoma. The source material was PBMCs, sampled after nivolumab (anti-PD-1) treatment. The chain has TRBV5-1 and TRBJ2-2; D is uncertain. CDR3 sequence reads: CASSRQATNTGELFF. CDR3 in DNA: TGCGCCAGCAGTCGGCAGGCGACGAACACCGGGGAGCTGTTTTTT.